This TCR beta chain emerged from a study of T-cell reconstitution after alpha-beta-depleted transplantation in children (dated by TCRdb to about 2016). About the investigation overall: T-cell immune reconstitution after TCRalphabeta/CD19-depleted allogeneic hematopoietic cell transplantation in children was quantitatively tracked in the study by means of TCR repertoire profiling.

Library preparation was by PCR. The sequencer listed for this sample is Illumina HiSeq 2500. TCR libraries were prepared with molecular barcoding, using unique molecular identifiers to normalize TCRbeta repertoire quantification. The public reads were quality trimmed at Q25 with fastp and then assembled into clones with MiXCR by TCRdb, keeping productive beta chains. Every entry covers one CDR3 protein and lists the most common genes and DNA from its rows. This sample lists 300,000 to 400,000 distinct CDR3 sequences; roughly 15% were detected once. Around two fifths of the sample goes to the ten largest clones. The treatment or condition label on this specimen signifies: allogeneic hematopoietic cell transplantation with graft depleted of TCRalphabeta T cells and CD19 B cells. The children who served as transplant recipients had been given grafts of TCRalphabeta/CD19-depleted allogeneic hematopoietic cells.

In its sample, this clonotype was seen a few times. Its target antigen remains unknown. No base qualities exist here, and no much larger clone lies one base off it. Broad study findings and their caveats: In some patients, the high TCRbeta diversity seen at day 60 was put down to recipient T cells and intrathymic progenitors that had survived conditioning. Over subsequent months, a decline in hyperexpanded clone frequencies was noted, and after one year, T-cell counts and TCRbeta diversity were mostly ascribed to newly produced T cells. The apparently early recovery of alphabetaT-cell counts about two months after transplant reportedly depended on only several hundred rapidly expanded clones that came from non-depleted graft cells.

Taken from cysteine to phenylalanine, the CDR3 has 16 residues. The kept DNA is CDR3 alone, 48 bases in frame from the first base. V is cut back by 3 bases and J by 2 bases, with 5 bases in the junction unmatched. The germline V gene sets CDR1 to MGHRA and CDR2 to YSYEKL. The sequences come from PBMCs, mostly from graft donor cells, collected 360 days after TCRalphabeta/CD19-depleted stem cell transplant. The clonotype originates from a male patient between 2 and 9 years old who had a stem cell transplant for acute lymphoblastic leukemia, so the T cells may come from the graft donor. The chain was built from TRBV4-1 and TRBJ1-3, with 9 central nucleotides matching TRBD1. For the CDR3, the sequence is CASSHAGTGTGNTIYF. The DNA reads TGCGCCAGCAGCCACGCCGGGACAGGGACTGGAAACACCATATATTTT.